This T cell receptor beta chain was sequenced in a study of CD8+CD57+ T cells in acquired aplastic anemia (dated 2018 in TCRdb). Regarding the study in general: A mean of roughly 3.2 ug of DNA, ranging from roughly 0.19 to 27.4 ug, was extracted from sorted CD4+ and CD8+ cells. A CD8+CD57+ expansion meant a frequency higher than the mean frequency seen in healthy subjects. Overall study results and their limits: Twenty-nine CD8+ CDR3 sequences were found in both patients and controls but appeared to be highly expressed in patients and within the immunodominant clones of the patients. Patients and healthy controls showed no significant difference in CD8+ Simpson's diversity (P=0.060).

Comments on this clonotype: Its antigen is unknown. No much larger clonotype is one base removed from it; base qualities were not supplied.

Flow cytometry had shown CD8+CD57+ cell expansion in the patients selected for sequencing. Severe acquired aplastic anemia was diagnosed in all patients according to International Study of Aplastic Anemia and Agranulocytosis and Camitta criteria. No patient had received any therapy when blood was sampled. TCR repertoires of sorted CD4+ and CD8+ blood T cells from severe aplastic anemia patients and healthy subjects were deep-sequenced in the study. In the USA, patient enrollment took place under clinicaltrials.gov protocols 00001620, 01623167, 00001397, 00071045, 00081523 and 00961064. Ficoll-Paque density gradient centrifugation was used to isolate peripheral blood mononuclear cells. Before DNA extraction, CD4+ and CD8+ T cells were sorted with FACS or magnetic beads. Genomic DNA served as template for TCR beta VDJ combination and CDR3 sequence profiling. An Illumina HiSeq 2000 was the platform used for TCR repertoire sequencing. Per the source publication's procedure: Repertoire assessment relied on Simpson's diversity index, CDR3 size and DJ length profiles, and TRBV/TRBJ rearrangement plots. Whichever DNA sequence was most abundant in the deep sequencing data was defined as the immunodominant clone. CDR3 amino acid sequences were checked for sharing across subjects and were also compared against the VDJdb database and published repertoires. The raw public reads went through TCRdb reprocessing: fastp at Q25, MiXCR clone calling, in-frame beta chains kept. Every entry covers one CDR3 protein and lists the most common genes and DNA from its rows. None of the V and J calls come from the authors' own analysis; TCRdb made them. This sample lists about 120,000 distinct CDR3 sequences; approximately 61% were detected once. About 29% of the sample belongs to the ten largest clones.

The CDR3 covers 11 residues, taking in both the cysteine and the phenylalanine. Only the CDR3 region is kept as DNA, spanning 33 bases read in frame from base 1. The germline V gene sets CDR1 to MDHEN and CDR2 to SYDVKM. At the junction V is shortened by 5 bases and J by 5 bases, with 6 bases in between. The chain is made from TRBV28 and TRBJ1-1; the D gene remains uncertain. The receptor comes from a human donor with aplastic anemia. The sequencing sample was made of sorted CD4+, CD8+, or CD8+CD57+ T cells (not recorded which) from PBMCs. The nucleotide sequence reads TGTGCCAGCAGTCCCTCAACTGAAGCTTTCTTT. Its translation reads: CASSPSTEAFF.